These 15 T cell receptor beta chains were all obtained from the same sample, sequenced in a study of blood T cell repertoires in COVID-19. Generated by immunoSEQ multiplex PCR, the TCRdb table keeps only in-frame clones and is missing some. Altogether about 330,000 clones are present, roughly 90% being singletons, with the ten largest covering 4%. Sequencing used peripheral blood. The receptors shown here come from a woman aged 45 to 65 with active or convalescent COVID-19.

The rearrangement joins TRBV6-5 to TRBJ2-7, with 10 bases fitting TRBD1. V lost 6 bases to trimming and J lost 6 bases; unmatched junction nucleotides: 5. CDR1 is MNHEY and CDR2 is SVGAGI in the germline V gene. The CDR3 runs to 13 residues. CDR3 DNA sequence: TGTGCCAGCAGAGAGACAGGGGGCAGCGAGCAGTACTTC. It specifies CASRETGGSEQYF.

A single count supports this clone. The chain links TRBV20-1 to TRBJ2-7; tentatively, D is TRBD2 (6 bases). Deletions cut 3 bases from V and 1 base from J, with 16 bases between. The germline CDR1 and CDR2 sequences are DFQATT and SNEGSKA (reference sequence). CDR3 size: 15 residues. The CDR3 DNA is TGCAGTGCTAGTATGCGGGGACCCCCATCCTACGAGCAGTACTTC. Protein product: CSASMRGPPSYEQYF.

This chain joins TRBV6-5 and TRBJ1-2, with TRBD1 matching 7 bases. Germline CDR1 MNHEY, CDR2 SVGAGI. The trim removed 2 bases at V and 5 bases at J, leaving 5 bases unmatched. CDR3 size: 14 residues. The CDR3 sequence is CASSYVEGAYGYTF. The CDR3 coding sequence is TGTGCCAGCAGTTACGTTGAGGGGGCGTATGGCTACACCTTC.

The rearrangement links TRBV4-3 to TRBJ1-6; 7 bases line up with TRBD1. In germline, CDR1 is LGHNA, CDR2 YSLEER. J was trimmed by 10 bases and V by 4 bases; bases with no gene match: 13. The CDR3 spans 16 residues. The chain's CDR3 is CASSLGTAVGVSPLHF. Here the CDR3 DNA reads TGCGCCAGCAGCCTAGGGACAGCAGTTGGGGTCTCACCCCTCCACTTT.

This chain joins TRBV3-1 (or the pseudogene TRBV3-2) and TRBJ1-6; D is ambiguous. The germline V and J ends were trimmed by 0 bases and 10 bases, with 4 bases remaining between them. The CDR3 runs to 12 residues. CDR1 is LGHDT and CDR2 is YNNKEL in the germline V gene (reference sequence). The CDR3 protein is CASSQDGSPLHF. The CDR3 bases are TGTGCCAGCAGCCAAGACGGGTCACCCCTCCACTTT.

The sample holds a few counts of this clone. The genes are TRBV4-2 and TRBJ1-1; 11 nucleotides line up with TRBD1. The germline V gene encodes CDR1 LGHNA and CDR2 YNFKEQ. V lost 0 bases, J lost 11 bases, and 11 bases stayed unmatched. CDR3 size: 16 residues. This CDR3 reads CASSQDLIGTGGWAFF. CDR3 bases: TGTGCCAGCAGCCAAGATCTCATAGGGACAGGGGGTTGGGCTTTCTTT.

This clone was counted a few times. The chain combines TRBV7-6 with TRBJ1-5, with TRBD1 as a possible D gene (6 bases). Germline V gene data show CDR1 as SGHVS and CDR2 as FNYEAQ. The CDR3 is made up of 18 amino acids. Trimming took 4 bases from V and 0 from J, leaving 19 bases between them. The CDR3 sequence is CASSSRVGRGASNQPQHF. CDR3 nucleotide sequence: TGTGCCAGCAGCTCTAGGGTGGGTCGGGGGGCTAGCAATCAGCCCCAGCATTTT.

This clone was seen a single time. V usage is TRBV19 and J usage is TRBJ2-1, with 14 bases fitting TRBD2. With 5 bases clipped from V and 8 bases from J, the junction kept 5 bases outside the gene matches. The germline V gene has CDR1 LNHDA and CDR2 SQIVND (reference sequence). This CDR3 is built from 15 residues. The CDR3 loop reads CASSPGLAGGYEQFF. For the CDR3, the DNA is TGTGCCAGTAGTCCAGGACTAGCGGGAGGTTATGAGCAGTTCTTC.

The rearrangement uses TRBV15 and TRBJ2-1; unclear D gene. This CDR3 region has 12 residues. V was shortened by 8 bases and J by 5 bases, with 10 bases between the two germline ends. CDR1 is LNHNV and CDR2 is YYDKDF in the germline V gene (reference sequence). The CDR3 region has the DNA TGTGCCACCCAGGAAGTTCACAATGAGCAGTTCTTC. Amino acids: CATQEVHNEQFF.

This chain uses TRBV11-2 with TRBJ2-5, with TRBD1 identical over 10 bases. Trimming took 1 base from V and 7 from J; bases not matched to a gene: 6. There are 15 residues in the CDR3. CDR1 and CDR2 (germline): SGHAT, FQNNGV. CDR3 region: CASSLGQGAMGTQYF. DNA of the CDR3: TGTGCCAGCAGCTTAGGACAGGGGGCTATGGGGACCCAGTACTTC.

This chain uses TRBV5-1 with TRBJ1-6; TRBD1 might be the D (6 bases). Germline V gives CDR1 SGHRS, CDR2 YFSETQ. V was cut by 0 bases and J by 5 bases, with 12 bases left in between. This CDR3 is built from 16 residues. CDR3 bases: TGCGCCAGCAGCTTGGACAGGGCGCCAGATAATTCACCCCTCCACTTT. Its translation: CASSLDRAPDNSPLHF.

This clone was seen only once. DNA of the CDR3: TGTGCCAGCAGTACCTCGACAGGGGGCGGGGAAAAACTGTTTTTT. It encodes CASSTSTGGGEKLFF. This chain connects TRBV28 to TRBJ1-4; 10 nucleotides line up with TRBD1. The germline CDR1 and CDR2 sequences are MDHEN and SYDVKM. The CDR3 has 15 residues. V lost 5 bases to trimming and J lost 8 bases; unmatched junction nucleotides: 8.

This clone came up a few times. This chain joins TRBV19 and TRBJ1-2, with a weak D call TRBD1 (6 bases). The CDR3 runs to 15 residues. Per the germline V gene, CDR1 is LNHDA and CDR2 is SQIVND (reference sequence). Trimming removed 8 bases from V and 4 bases from J, with 20 bases in between. CDR3 sequence reads: CASEGNRDFIYGYTF. The DNA of the CDR3 is TGTGCCAGTGAGGGTAACAGGGATTTCATCTATGGCTACACCTTC.

The chain combines TRBV5-1 with TRBJ2-1; TRBD2 agrees at 13 bases. CDR3 length: 13 residues. Germline values: CDR1 SGHRS, CDR2 YFSETQ. V shed 4 bases and J 10 bases; nucleotides not matched to a gene: 2. The CDR3 spells CASSQGLAGEQFF. CDR3 nucleotide sequence: TGCGCCAGCAGCCAGGGACTAGCGGGAGAGCAGTTCTTC. Full variable domain (remainder filled in from reference TRBV5-1 and TRBJ2-1): KAGVTQTPRYLIKTRGQQVTLSCSPISGHRSVSWYQQTPGQGLQFLFEYFSETQRNKGNFPGRFSGRQFSNSRSEMNVSTLELGDSALYLCASSQGLAGEQFFGPGTRLTVL.

This chain links TRBV5-5 with TRBJ1-4, with 9 bases matching TRBD1. The V gene's germline CDR1 is SGHKS and CDR2 YYEKEE (reference sequence). CDR3 size: 12 residues. V lost 4 bases and J lost 11; bases outside the gene matches: 3. The CDR3 bases are TGTGCCAGCAGCGCCGGACAGGGGAAACTGTTTTTT. Translating gives CASSAGQGKLFF.